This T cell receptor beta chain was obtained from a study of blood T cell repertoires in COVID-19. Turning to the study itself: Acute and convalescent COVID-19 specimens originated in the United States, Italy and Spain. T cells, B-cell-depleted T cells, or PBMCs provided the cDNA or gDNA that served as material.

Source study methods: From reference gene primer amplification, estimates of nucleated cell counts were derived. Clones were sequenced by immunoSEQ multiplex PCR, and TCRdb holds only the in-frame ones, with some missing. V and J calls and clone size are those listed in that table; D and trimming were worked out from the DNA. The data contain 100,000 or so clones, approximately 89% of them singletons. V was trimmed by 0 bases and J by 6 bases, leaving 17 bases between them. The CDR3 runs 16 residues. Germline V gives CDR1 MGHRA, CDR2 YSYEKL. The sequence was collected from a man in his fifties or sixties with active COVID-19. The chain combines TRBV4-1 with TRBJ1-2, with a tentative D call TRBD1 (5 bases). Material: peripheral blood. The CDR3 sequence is CASSQDRVRAWDGYTF. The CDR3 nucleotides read TGCGCCAGCAGCCAAGATCGGGTCAGGGCATGGGATGGCTACACCTTC.